Listed here are 32 T cell receptor beta chains from one sample, sequenced in a study of T cells in Graves' hyperthyroidism and ophthalmopathy. Amplification targeted TCR beta CDR3 regions from RNA transcripts. When the TCR CDR3 underwent first-round RT-PCR, the HTBI primer set was used. TCRdb re-called the multiplex PCR reads with MiXCR, one entry per CDR3 protein. The sample contains about 350,000 distinct CDR3 sequences, about a sixth of which appear only once. Sequencing was carried out using blood. These receptors all come from a middle-aged woman with Graves' ophthalmopathy.

In its sample, this clonotype was seen many times. The genes are TRBV2 and TRBJ1-2, with no clear D. The length of the CDR3 is 13 residues. Between the trimmed V and J ends, which lost 2 bases and 2 bases, there was a span of 6 bases. Germline CDR1 reads SNHLY; CDR2 reads FYNNEI. CDR3 in amino acids: CASSEMRNYGYTF. The CDR3, as DNA: TGTGCCAGCAGTGAAATGCGCAACTATGGCTACACCTTC. The full variable domain, completed using reference TRBV2 and TRBJ1-2, is EPEVTQTPSHQVTQMGQEVILRCVPISNHLYFYWYRQILGQKVEFLVSFYNNEISEKSEIFDDQFSVERPDGSNFTLKIRSTKLEDSAMYFCASSEMRNYGYTFGSGTRLTVV.

This clonotype has at least ten counts. The rearrangement links TRBV5-1 to TRBJ2-7; D ambiguous. Trimming took off 1 base at V and 3 bases at J, with 8 bases between the two ends. This CDR3 has 13 amino acids. From germline, CDR1 is SGHRS and CDR2 YFSETQ. CDR3 region: CASSLSLYYEQYF. The CDR3 DNA follows: TGCGCCAGCAGCTTGTCCCTCTACTACGAGCAGTACTTC.

This clonotype was detected many times. This chain joins TRBV4-1 and TRBJ2-5; perhaps TRBD1 as D (5 bases). V gave up 0 bases and J gave up 1 base, with 18 bases separating them. The CDR3 has 18 residues. CDR1 is MGHRA, CDR2 YSYEKL, per germline. The chain's CDR3 is CASSQDRGEGVGQETQYF. DNA of the CDR3: TGCGCCAGCAGCCAAGATAGAGGTGAAGGGGTTGGCCAAGAGACCCAGTACTTC.

This chain links TRBV27 with TRBJ2-5, with D perhaps TRBD1 or TRBD2 (5 bases each). The V and J ends lost 3 bases and 2 bases respectively, with 13 bases between them. This CDR3 region has 15 residues. The germline gives CDR1 MNHEY, CDR2 SMNVEV (reference sequence). The CDR3 coding sequence is TGTGCCAGCAGTTTGTGGGGGTGGGAGCAAGAGACCCAGTACTTC. Protein: CASSLWGWEQETQYF.

Many counts were recorded for this clonotype. V gene TRBV7-2 combines with J gene TRBJ2-7; D may be TRBD2 (5 bases). The V end was cut by 1 base, the J end by 5 bases, with 12 bases between. Germline loops: CDR1 SGHTA, CDR2 FQGNSA. The CDR3 extends over 14 amino acids. CDR3 nucleotides: TGTGCCAGCAGCTTAGAAGGTTACGGGAACGAGCAGTACTTC. Translating gives CASSLEGYGNEQYF.

This clonotype occurred many times. The chain's CDR3 is CASSAAVAGPYEQYF. CDR3 bases: TGCGCCAGCAGTGCCGCGGTAGCGGGCCCCTACGAGCAGTACTTC. The V gene is TRBV10-1, the J gene TRBJ2-7, with TRBD2 identical over 7 bases. V was pared by 4 bases and J by 2 bases, with 8 bases of the junction left unmatched. The CDR3 contains 15 residues. Germline V lookup: CDR1 WNHNN, CDR2 SYGVQD (reference sequence).

The chain links TRBV20-1 to TRBJ2-7; TRBD2 matches at 10 bases. CDR3 size: 15 residues. Germline V gene sequence: CDR1 DFQATT, CDR2 SNEGSKA (reference sequence). V trimming: 0 bases; J trimming: 13 bases; junction bases outside the gene matches: 15. The CDR3 sequence is CSARDPAGGPPRHYF. The CDR3 DNA sequence: TGCAGTGCTAGAGATCCAGCGGGAGGGCCCCCACGGCATTACTTC.

This clonotype has ten or more counts. The chain uses TRBV19 and TRBJ1-1; D unclear. Trimming left V 2 bases short and J 3 bases short, with 1 base between. The CDR3 sequence is 11 residues long. The V gene's germline CDR1 is LNHDA and CDR2 SQIVND (reference sequence). Here the CDR3 DNA reads TGTGCCAGTAGTATACACACTGAAGCTTTCTTT. Protein: CASSIHTEAFF.

This clonotype was recorded many times. DNA for the CDR3: TGTGCCACCAGGGTCAGAGATAGCAATCAGCCCCAGCATTTT. This codes for CATRVRDSNQPQHF. The chain combines TRBV24-1 with TRBJ1-5; D is unclear. V shed 7 bases and J shed 0 bases, with 9 bases lying between them. The CDR3 is made up of 14 amino acids. The germline V gene encodes CDR1 KGHDR and CDR2 SFDVKD.

About this clonotype itself: A read error is possible here, since a much larger clone lies one base away. Given the absence of the conserved phenylalanine or tryptophan at the CDR3 end, a read error is likely. J is TRBJ2-2 and V is TRBV6-2 or TRBV6-3, with 8 bases fitting TRBD2. The CDR3 length is 18 residues. V dropped 8 bases and J dropped 4; count of bases not matched to a gene: 18. CDR1 is MNHEY, CDR2 SVGEGT, per germline. CDR3 sequence reads: CASHSSGRMRLGTGELFV. CDR3 nucleotides: TGTGCCAGCCACTCTAGCGGGCGGATGAGGCTCGGCACCGGGGAGCTGTTTGTT.

The chain recombines TRBV7-2 with TRBJ2-5; 8 bases map to TRBD2. Germline V gene lookup returns CDR1 SGHTA and CDR2 FQGNSA. There are 15 residues in the CDR3. J gave up 4 bases and V 5 bases, and 9 bases lay outside the gene matches. CDR3 coding DNA: TGTGCCAGCAGCCGTTCCGGGACTAGGGGAGAGACCCAGTACTTC. It encodes CASSRSGTRGETQYF.

This clonotype was observed many times. The gene calls are TRBV5-1 and TRBJ1-2, with TRBD1 as a possible D gene (6 bases). Germline CDR1 reads SGHRS; CDR2 reads YFSETQ. The CDR3 is made up of 15 amino acids. Trimming stripped 0 bases from V and 2 bases from J, with 11 bases between. CDR3 region: CASSLETGLNYGYTF. The CDR3 DNA is TGCGCCAGCAGCTTGGAAACAGGGTTAAACTATGGCTACACCTTC.

This clonotype was seen at least ten times. The chain uses TRBV5-1 and TRBJ2-1; 8 positions agree with TRBD1. Germline lookup yields CDR1 SGHRS and CDR2 YFSETQ. This CDR3 has 14 residues. The V and J ends lost 3 bases and 8 bases, in that order; junction bases with no gene match: 7. This chain's CDR3 is CASSWDRPVDEQFF. Written as DNA, the CDR3 is TGCGCCAGCAGCTGGGACAGGCCGGTCGATGAGCAGTTCTTC.

There are many counts of this clonotype. The chain is built from TRBV2 and TRBJ2-5; perhaps TRBD2 as D (5 bases). With 8 bases removed from V and 4 bases from J, the gap between germline ends came to 11 bases. The CDR3 extends over 12 amino acids. CDR1 and CDR2 from the germline V gene are SNHLY and FYNNEI. The CDR3 sequence is CASLNEGETQYF. CDR3 bases: TGTGCCAGCTTAAACGAGGGAGAGACCCAGTACTTC.

CDR3 sequence (DNA): TGTGCCAGCAGCCATCGGACAGGGCATTGGGGAGCTTTCTTT. It codes for CASSHRTGHWGAFF. V and J are TRBV6-2 or TRBV6-3 and TRBJ1-1; 8 bases agree with TRBD1. V lost 6 bases, J lost 10 bases, and 13 bases stayed unmatched. From germline, CDR1 is MNHEY and CDR2 SVGEGT. The CDR3 sequence is 14 residues long.

This clonotype was counted ten times or more. V is TRBV5-1 and J is TRBJ2-7, with D possibly being TRBD2 (6 bases). This CDR3 is 14 amino acids long. The germline gives CDR1 SGHRS, CDR2 YFSETQ. Deletions cut 0 bases from V and 5 bases from J, with 12 bases between. The DNA of the CDR3 is TGCGCCAGCAGCTTGGCCGGGAGATACGACGAGCAGTACTTC. Its translation is CASSLAGRYDEQYF.

The chain is built from TRBV6-1 and TRBJ2-5; 8 bases align to TRBD1. The J segment lost 5 bases and the V segment lost 6 bases, leaving 14 bases of the junction unmatched. CDR1 and CDR2 (germline): MNHNS, SASEGT. The CDR3 is made up of 16 amino acids. The CDR3 protein is CASSRQDRAGTETQYF. In DNA form, the CDR3 reads TGTGCCAGCAGCCGACAGGACAGGGCGGGGACGGAGACCCAGTACTTC.

This clonotype has only one observation. The V gene is TRBV12-5, the J gene TRBJ2-5; 12 bases agree with TRBD2. The germline CDR1 and CDR2 sequences are LGHNT and FRNRAP. The CDR3 is 16 residues long. V was clipped by 4 bases and J by 5 bases; unmatched bases: 8. This chain's CDR3 is CASGSKLAGGQETQYF. The DNA of the CDR3 is TGTGCTAGTGGTTCGAAACTAGCGGGAGGCCAGGAGACCCAGTACTTC.

This clonotype was observed many times. The V call is TRBV11-2, the J call TRBJ2-7, with 9 bases matching TRBD1. The V and J ends lost 4 bases and 0 bases, in that order; junction bases with no gene match: 4. The germline V gene encodes CDR1 SGHAT and CDR2 FQNNGV. The CDR3 extends over 15 amino acids. CDR3 in amino acids: CASSSDRGVSYEQYF. The CDR3 nucleotides read TGTGCCAGCAGCTCGGACAGGGGCGTCTCCTACGAGCAGTACTTC.

This clonotype has at least ten counts. The chain carries TRBV6-4 and TRBJ2-2, with unresolved D. The CDR3 extends over 15 amino acids. Deletions cut 2 bases from V and 2 bases from J, with 9 bases between. Germline V gene sequence: CDR1 MRHNA, CDR2 SNTAGT. CDR3 DNA: TGTGCCAGCAGTGACAGAGCTGGAAACACCGGGGAGCTGTTTTTT. It translates to CASSDRAGNTGELFF.

This clonotype was seen many times. The chain recombines TRBV20-1 with TRBJ1-1, with D perhaps TRBD1 (5 bases). This CDR3 has 13 amino acids. V was cut by 5 bases and J by 0 bases, with 10 bases left in between. Per the germline V gene, CDR1 is DFQATT and CDR2 is SNEGSKA (reference sequence). CDR3 amino acids: CSAGGVMNTEAFF. CDR3 coding DNA: TGCAGTGCTGGGGGGGTTATGAACACTGAAGCTTTCTTT.

This clonotype has a single count. The V gene is TRBV28, the J gene TRBJ2-6, with unresolved D. V shed 6 bases and J shed 0 bases, with 12 bases lying between them. Germline loops: CDR1 MDHEN, CDR2 SYDVKM. The length of the CDR3 is 16 residues. CDR3 coding DNA: TGTGCCAGCAGCTCACCCCAGGTCTCTGGGGCCAACGTCCTGACTTTC. As protein: CASSSPQVSGANVLTF. Full variable domain (missing parts from reference TRBV28 and TRBJ2-6): DVKVTQSSRYLVKRTGEKVFLECVQDMDHENMFWYRQDPGLGLRLIYFSYDVKMKEKGDIPEGYSVSREKKERFSLILESASTNQTSMYLCASSSPQVSGANVLTFGAGSRLTVL.

Many counts were recorded for this clonotype. This sequence joins TRBV15 and TRBJ2-2; D is uncertain. V lost 0 bases to trimming and J lost 4 bases, with 18 bases between them. The CDR3 extends over 18 amino acids. Germline CDR1 LNHNV, CDR2 YYDKDF (reference sequence). As DNA, the CDR3 is TGTGCCACCAGCAGAGATCCTAAGTTCAGGAGTAGCACCGGGGAGCTGTTTTTT. It is translated as CATSRDPKFRSSTGELFF.

In its sample, this clonotype was seen many times. The chain has TRBV20-1 and TRBJ2-2, with D possibly matching TRBD2 (6 bases). CDR1 is DFQATT and CDR2 is SNEGSKA in the germline V gene (reference sequence). The germline V and J ends were trimmed by 0 bases and 3 bases, with 11 bases remaining between them. The CDR3 runs to 15 residues. The CDR3 DNA reads as TGCAGTGCTAGAGATCCCGCGGGATACACCGGGGAGCTGTTTTTT. Translation: CSARDPAGYTGELFF.

This clonotype occurred many times. J is TRBJ2-3 and V is TRBV10-3; either TRBD1 or TRBD2 may fit D (5 bases each). The CDR3 extends over 14 amino acids. V was shortened by 3 bases and J by 3 bases, with 10 bases between the two germline ends. Germline V CDR1 and CDR2: ENHRY, SYGVKD. This CDR3 reads CAISDEGPTDTQYF. In nucleotides, the CDR3 is TGTGCCATCAGTGATGAGGGACCTACAGATACGCAGTATTTT.

This clonotype was detected a few times. The CDR3: CASSHDRSYYGYTF. The DNA of the CDR3 is TGTGCCAGCAGCCACGACAGGTCTTACTATGGCTACACCTTC. The chain carries TRBV7-9 and TRBJ1-2, with D possibly TRBD1 on 6 matching bases. The CDR3 sequence is 14 residues long. The germline V gene encodes CDR1 SEHNR and CDR2 FQNEAQ (reference sequence). Trimming took off 5 bases at V and 3 bases at J, with 13 bases between the two ends.

This clonotype was seen at least ten times. The CDR3, as DNA: TGTGCCAGCAGCAGCTGGGGTGAATACGAGCAGTACTTC. Translation gives CASSSWGEYEQYF. The chain carries TRBV7-9 and TRBJ2-7; D is undetermined. The V and J ends lost 5 bases and 4 bases respectively, with 12 bases between them. The CDR3 has 13 amino acids. Germline values: CDR1 SEHNR, CDR2 FQNEAQ (reference sequence).

This clonotype was observed many times. This may be a read error: a much more frequent sequence differs by one nucleotide. The gene calls are TRBV12-3 or TRBV12-4 and TRBJ1-2, with no clear D. CDR3 size: 13 residues. The chain's CDR3 is CASSNLGLDGHTF. The CDR3 DNA reads TGTGCCAGCAGTAACTTGGGTCTGGATGGCCACACCTTC.

The sample holds many counts of this clonotype. The CDR3 DNA follows: TGTGCCAGCAGTCACAGAGGCGAGCAGTACTTC. Amino acids: CASSHRGEQYF. The rearrangement uses TRBV28 and TRBJ2-7; no clear D gene. V shed 5 bases and J shed 6 bases, with 8 bases lying between them. The CDR3 has 11 residues. Germline V lookup: CDR1 MDHEN, CDR2 SYDVKM.

Remarks on this clonotype: A read error may be the cause here, since a much bigger clone is one base away. This chain uses TRBV7-2 with TRBJ2-7, with 8 bases lining up with TRBD1. V shed 4 bases and J 0 bases; nucleotides not matched to a gene: 5. CDR3 length: 15 residues. The germline V gene encodes CDR1 SGHTA and CDR2 FQGNSA. CDR3 in DNA: TGTGCCAGCAGCTCCTACGACAGGGGCTCCTACGAGCAGTACTTC. Its translation is CASSSYDRGSYEQYF.

This clonotype was counted at least ten times. The genes are TRBV11-2 and TRBJ2-5, with no clear D. V lost 3 bases and J 3 bases, leaving 14 bases between the germline ends. The CDR3 is made up of 15 amino acids. Germline V gene sequence: CDR1 SGHAT, CDR2 FQNNGV. Here the CDR3 DNA reads TGTGCCAGCAGCTTCCAAGTCTCAAGGGAAGAGACCCAGTACTTC. Translation gives CASSFQVSREETQYF.

This clonotype occurred many times. The gene calls are TRBV11-2 and TRBJ1-1; D not certain. Germline values: CDR1 SGHAT, CDR2 FQNNGV. The CDR3 is 14 amino acids. The V end lost 2 bases, the J end lost 10 bases, and 17 bases lay between the germline ends. The CDR3 sequence: CASSLLRERVSAFF. In DNA, the CDR3 is TGTGCCAGCAGCTTATTACGGGAAAGGGTGTCAGCTTTCTTT.